This T cell receptor (beta chain) was profiled in a study of blood T cells in healthy people across ages. Study-wide findings and caveats: Observed TCR beta diversity per million T cells went down as age went up. This fall followed a roughly linear course with age. There was a strong correlation between TCR beta diversity and naive T cell percentage.

The CDR3 totals 13 residues. V lost 2 bases and J 8 bases, leaving 10 bases between the germline ends. Per the germline V gene, CDR1 is PRHDT and CDR2 is FYEKMQ (reference sequence). Primed by a sample-barcoded 5' primer and a J-beta primer mix, a second PCR proceeded for about 6 to 12 cycles. TCRdb processed the 5' RACE reads anew with MiXCR; each CDR3 protein has one entry. Here the sample spans 650,000 to 800,000 distinct CDR3 sequences, 40% to 65% being singletons. A word on this clonotype: Its antigen remains unknown.

The genes are TRBV13 and TRBJ2-1; no reliable D call. This clonotype was obtained from a woman aged 80 or over in good health. The material sequenced was blood. CDR3 protein: CASSLLGPHEQFF. CDR3 bases: TGTGCCAGCAGCTTACTTGGCCCACATGAGCAGTTCTTC. The complete variable domain, with remaining parts taken from reference TRBV13 and TRBJ2-1, reads AAGVIQSPRHLIKEKRETATLKCYPIPRHDTVYWYQQGPGQDPQFLISFYEKMQSDKGSIPDRFSAQQFSDYHSELNMSSLELGDSALYFCASSLLGPHEQFFGPGTRLTVL.